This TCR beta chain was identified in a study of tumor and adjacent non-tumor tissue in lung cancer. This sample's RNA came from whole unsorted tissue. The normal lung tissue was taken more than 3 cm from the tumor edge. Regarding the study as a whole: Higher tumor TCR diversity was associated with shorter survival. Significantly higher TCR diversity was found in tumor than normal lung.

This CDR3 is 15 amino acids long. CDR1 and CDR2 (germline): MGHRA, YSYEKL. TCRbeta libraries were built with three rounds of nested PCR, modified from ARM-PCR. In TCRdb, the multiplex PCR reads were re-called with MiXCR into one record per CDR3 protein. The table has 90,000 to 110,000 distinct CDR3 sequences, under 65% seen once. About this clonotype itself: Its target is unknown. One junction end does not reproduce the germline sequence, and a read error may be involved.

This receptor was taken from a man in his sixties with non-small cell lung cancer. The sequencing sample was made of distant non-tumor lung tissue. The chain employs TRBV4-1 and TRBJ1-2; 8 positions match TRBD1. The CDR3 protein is CASSDPGQANCGYTF. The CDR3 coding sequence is TGCGCCAGTAGCGACCCGGGACAGGCAAACTGTGGCTACACCTTC.